These 32 T cell receptor beta chains came from one sample sequenced in a study of CD8+ T cells in alopecia areata. cDNA reverse transcribed from extracted RNA served as the sequencing template. Only in-frame clones appear in the TCRdb table, and some are missing; sequencing was by immunoSEQ multiplex PCR. Of 130,000 to 150,000 clones listed, approximately 80% are singletons. Treatment defined: oral pan-JAK inhibitor, 5-10 mg twice daily. The material sequenced was CD8+ T cells sorted from blood, taken at week 4, from a patient treated with tofacitinib. The receptors shown here come from a human donor with alopecia areata.

The chain couples TRBV29-1 to TRBJ2-2; 8 bases are shared with TRBD1. The CDR3 is 13 amino acids. Looked up from germline, CDR1 is SQVTM and CDR2 is ANQGSEA. Trimming removed 7 bases from V and 7 bases from J; junction bases left unmatched: 8. CDR3 sequence (DNA): TGCAGCGCCCGGACAGGGATGGGCGGGGAGCTGTTTTTT. Its translation: CSARTGMGGELFF.

The V call is TRBV21-1, the J call TRBJ2-7. TRBV21-1 is a documented pseudogene. The CDR3 consists of 14 residues. This CDR3 reads CASSKGGAAYEQYF. In DNA form, the CDR3 reads TGTGCCAGCAGCAAAGGGGGGGCCGCCTACGAGCAGTACTTC.

This clone was counted only a few times. V is TRBV6-5 and J is TRBJ2-5; tentatively, D is TRBD1 (6 bases). The CDR3 extends over 15 amino acids. Trimming took off 3 bases at V and 0 bases at J, with 11 bases between the two ends. Germline V lookup: CDR1 MNHEY, CDR2 SVGAGI. CDR3 sequence: CASSYRQGYQETQYF. The CDR3 DNA reads TGTGCCAGCAGTTATCGCCAGGGGTACCAAGAGACCCAGTACTTC.

In the case of this clone: The sample contains more than one DNA sequence encoding this CDR3. The chain joins TRBV4-1 to TRBJ2-5; unclear D gene. Germline V lookup: CDR1 MGHRA, CDR2 YSYEKL. The CDR3 contains 12 residues. V lost 0 bases, J lost 4 bases, and 3 bases lay in between. CDR3: CASSQEGETQYF. CDR3 DNA: TGCGCCAGCAGCCAAGAAGGAGAGACCCAGTACTTC.

This clone has only one observation. CDR3 amino acids: CASSSGTGGHEQYF. CDR3 DNA sequence: TGTGCCAGCAGTTCGGGGACAGGGGGCCACGAGCAGTACTTC. The chain employs TRBV7-6 and TRBJ2-7; 12 positions match TRBD1. The CDR3 loop spans 14 amino acids. Per germline, CDR1 SGHVS and CDR2 FNYEAQ. V dropped 6 bases and J dropped 5; count of bases not matched to a gene: 5.

The V gene is TRBV4-3, the J gene TRBJ1-2; D uncertain. The CDR3 has 15 amino acids. The germline V gene has CDR1 LGHNA and CDR2 YSLEER. Trimming left V 0 bases short and J 4 bases short, with 12 bases between. The CDR3 here is CASSQDLLDLYGYTF. DNA for the CDR3: TGCGCCAGCAGCCAAGATCTACTGGACCTCTATGGCTACACCTTC.

The rearrangement uses TRBV4-2 and TRBJ1-1; D perhaps matches TRBD1 (5 bases). This CDR3 is built from 13 residues. V was clipped by 6 bases and J by 0 bases, with 8 bases between them. Germline loops: CDR1 LGHNA, CDR2 YNFKEQ. CDR3 coding DNA: TGTGCCAGCAGGGGACTCCTGAACACTGAAGCTTTCTTT. It translates to CASRGLLNTEAFF.

This clone has just a few counts. The V call is TRBV19, the J call TRBJ1-2, with D uncertain. Germline CDR1 is LNHDA and CDR2 is SQIVND (reference sequence). V was pared by 5 bases and J by 5 bases, with 12 bases between. The CDR3 runs 13 residues. Written as DNA, the CDR3 is TGTGCCAGTAGTCCCGGTAGTTCTTATGGCTACACCTTC. It specifies CASSPGSSYGYTF.

The J gene is TRBJ2-7, the V gene TRBV6-6; D is perhaps TRBD1 or TRBD2 (5 bases each). There are 14 residues in the CDR3. The V and J ends lost 4 bases and 2 bases respectively, with 12 bases between them. Germline CDR1 is MNHNY and CDR2 is SVGAGI (reference sequence). This chain's CDR3 is CASSFPGRTYEQYF. CDR3 bases: TGTGCCAGCAGTTTCCCGGGACGGACCTACGAGCAGTACTTC.

The chain has TRBV19 and TRBJ1-1; 8 bases are shared with TRBD1. V shed 6 bases and J 1 base; nucleotides not matched to a gene: 13. The CDR3 extends over 17 amino acids. Germline V gene sequence: CDR1 LNHDA, CDR2 SQIVND (reference sequence). CDR3 DNA: TGTGCCAGTAGCGACAGGGGTATCCGTCCCCCGAACACTGAAGCTTTCTTT. This encodes CASSDRGIRPPNTEAFF.

The chain carries TRBV9 and TRBJ2-2; 9 bases are shared with TRBD2. The CDR3 totals 15 residues. V lost 4 bases, J lost 4 bases, and 5 bases stayed unmatched. Looked up from germline, CDR1 is SGDLS and CDR2 is YYNGEE. CDR3 coding DNA: TGTGCCAGCAGCAATCTAGCGGGGAGCACCGGGGAGCTGTTTTTT. Translation gives CASSNLAGSTGELFF.

This clone was seen once. The V and J genes are TRBV7-9 and TRBJ2-3; D perhaps matches TRBD2 (5 bases). The length of the CDR3 is 14 residues. V dropped 6 bases and J dropped 1 base, with 11 bases sitting between them. Germline-derived CDR1 and CDR2 are SEHNR and FQNEAQ (reference sequence). The CDR3 reads CASSSVGGTDTQYF. DNA for the CDR3: TGTGCCAGCAGTTCAGTCGGGGGCACAGATACGCAGTATTTT.

This clone was counted a few times. V is TRBV6-5 and J is TRBJ2-5, with a possible D match to TRBD2 (5 bases). Germline V CDR1 and CDR2: MNHEY, SVGAGI. CDR3 length equals 13 residues. Trimming removed 5 bases at V and 2 bases at J, with 9 bases between. The CDR3 DNA sequence: TGTGCCAGCAGTATCGGGGAGCAAGAGACCCAGTACTTC. Translating gives CASSIGEQETQYF.

The sample holds a few counts of this clone. J is TRBJ2-7 and V is TRBV29-1; maybe TRBD2 (6 bases). The CDR3 consists of 13 residues. Looked up from germline, CDR1 is SQVTM and CDR2 is ANQGSEA. Trimming took off 6 bases at V and 3 bases at J, with 15 bases between the two ends. The DNA for the CDR3 is TGCAGCGTCTCTATCCGGGGGTTCTACGAGCAGTACTTC. Translation: CSVSIRGFYEQYF.

The chain carries TRBV7-9 and TRBJ2-2; D gene uncertain. Germline assignment: CDR1 SEHNR and CDR2 FQNEAQ (reference sequence). Trimming took off 1 base at V and 5 bases at J, with 2 bases between the two ends. This CDR3 comprises 12 residues. CDR3: CASSLVTGELFF. The CDR3 nucleotides are TGTGCCAGCAGCTTAGTTACCGGGGAGCTGTTTTTT.

This clone was seen only a few times. The same CDR3 also results from other DNA sequences found in this sample. The chain has TRBV13 and TRBJ2-3; 11 bases fit TRBD2. Per the germline V gene, CDR1 is PRHDT and CDR2 is FYEKMQ (reference sequence). This CDR3 contains 14 residues. V shed 5 bases and J 4 bases; nucleotides not matched to a gene: 2. The CDR3 region is CASSPGLAADTQYF. CDR3 coding DNA: TGTGCCAGCAGCCCGGGACTAGCGGCAGATACGCAGTATTTT.

This chain links TRBV27 with TRBJ1-3; 8 nucleotides align to TRBD1. The CDR3 has 18 residues. V gave up 5 bases and J gave up 4 bases; unmatched junction bases: 16. Germline CDR1 MNHEY, CDR2 SMNVEV (reference sequence). In nucleotides, the CDR3 is TGTGCCAGCAGTCCACACCCCGGGCAGGGGGCATGGGGAAACACCATATATTTT. Amino acid sequence: CASSPHPGQGAWGNTIYF.

The CDR3 DNA reads TGTGCCAGCAGCCCAGGGGGGGCGTTCAATCAGCCCCAGCATTTT. It codes for CASSPGGAFNQPQHF. The chain links TRBV9 to TRBJ1-5, with 7 bases matching TRBD1. The germline V gene has CDR1 SGDLS and CDR2 YYNGEE. The CDR3 length is 15 residues. Losses at the gene ends were 4 bases for V and 3 bases for J; bases not matched to a gene: 7. Full variable domain (missing parts from reference TRBV9 and TRBJ1-5): DSGVTQTPKHLITATGQRVTLRCSPRSGDLSVYWYQQSLDQGLQFLIQYYNGEERAKGNILERFSAQQFPDLHSELNLSSLELGDSALYFCASSPGGAFNQPQHFGDGTRLSIL.

A remark on this clone: Other DNA sequences in the sample encode the same CDR3. The chain couples TRBV2 to TRBJ1-1; no clear D gene. The CDR3 has 13 amino acids. Germline V CDR1 and CDR2: SNHLY, FYNNEI. Trimming took 3 bases from V and 9 from J, leaving 14 bases between them. CDR3 amino acids: CASSDPGRWKAFF. CDR3 nucleotides: TGTGCCAGCAGTGACCCCGGTCGGTGGAAAGCTTTCTTT.

The V and J genes are TRBV27 and TRBJ2-5; D unresolved. The length of the CDR3 is 13 residues. Germline-derived CDR1 and CDR2 are MNHEY and SMNVEV (reference sequence). V lost 4 bases and J 9 bases, leaving 15 bases between the germline ends. The CDR3 DNA sequence: TGTGCCAGCAGTTCATCGACTTCGGGTGCCCAGTACTTC. Its translation is CASSSSTSGAQYF.

The chain recombines TRBV30 with TRBJ2-1, with 8 bases identical to TRBD1. Germline CDR1 is GTSNPN and CDR2 is SVGIG (reference sequence). The V and J ends lost 4 bases and 6 bases, in that order; junction bases with no gene match: 5. This CDR3 is 13 amino acids long. CDR3 loop: CAWTTGGANEQFF. The CDR3 nucleotides read TGTGCCTGGACTACAGGGGGTGCCAATGAGCAGTTCTTC.

A single count supports this clone. The chain recombines TRBV29-1 with TRBJ1-1, with 9 bases matching TRBD1. The CDR3 is 14 amino acids. Trimming at V came to 6 bases and at J to 5 bases, leaving 10 bases not matched to a gene. Germline V gives CDR1 SQVTM, CDR2 ANQGSEA. This CDR3 is CSVSPRTGETEAFF. In nucleotides, the CDR3 is TGCAGCGTGTCCCCCAGGACAGGGGAAACTGAAGCTTTCTTT.

This chain uses TRBV27 with TRBJ1-5; D gene uncertain. Trimming removed 3 bases from V and 6 bases from J, with 9 bases in between. Germline CDR1 MNHEY, CDR2 SMNVEV (reference sequence). This CDR3 has 13 amino acids. CDR3 in DNA: TGTGCCAGCAGTTTTCGTGGAGGTCAGCCCCAGCATTTT. Amino acid sequence: CASSFRGGQPQHF.

This clone was found a few times. The V gene is TRBV29-1, the J gene TRBJ2-2, with 12 bases lining up with TRBD2. V shed 4 bases, J shed 10 bases, and the junction held 7 bases outside the gene matches. The CDR3 spans 14 residues. The V gene's germline CDR1 is SQVTM and CDR2 ANQGSEA. Here the CDR3 reads CSVGLAGGSEELFF. For the CDR3, the DNA is TGCAGCGTTGGGCTAGCGGGGGGGTCCGAGGAGCTGTTTTTT.

The rearrangement uses TRBV7-2 and TRBJ1-5; a weak D match, TRBD1 (6 bases). The CDR3 has 19 amino acids. V was trimmed by 0 bases and J by 2 bases, leaving 20 bases between them. The germline gives CDR1 SGHTA, CDR2 FQGNSA. The CDR3 here is CASSLAKWDTRIGNQPQHF. CDR3 nucleotides: TGTGCCAGCAGCTTAGCGAAGTGGGACACCCGCATCGGCAATCAGCCCCAGCATTTT.

A few counts support this clone. V usage is TRBV14 and J usage is TRBJ1-3; D is ambiguous. Trimming shortened V by 4 bases and J by 4 bases, and 17 bases separated the two germline ends. Germline assignment: CDR1 SGHDN and CDR2 FVKESK. The CDR3 contains 16 residues. CDR3 bases: TGTGCCAGCAGCCCAACTCCGCCGTATGGAGGAAACACCATATATTTT. It specifies CASSPTPPYGGNTIYF.

V usage is TRBV27 and J usage is TRBJ2-2; tentatively, D is TRBD2 (6 bases). The CDR3 covers 12 residues. The germline CDR1 and CDR2 sequences are MNHEY and SMNVEV (reference sequence). The V end was cut by 8 bases, the J end by 4 bases, with 8 bases between. For the CDR3, the DNA is TGTGCCAGCCGGGGGAGCACCGGGGAGCTGTTTTTT. This codes for CASRGSTGELFF.

On this clone: A junction end diverges from the germline sequence, so it may reflect a read error. This chain joins TRBV30 and TRBJ1-5; a weak D match, TRBD1 (5 bases). This CDR3 is 14 amino acids long. Germline-derived CDR1 and CDR2 are GTSNPN and SVGIG (reference sequence). CDR3 loop: CARSALAGRDPQHF. For the CDR3, the DNA is TGTGCCCGGAGTGCACTAGCCGGGAGGGACCCCCAGCATTTT.

In its sample, this clone was seen a few times. The rearrangement joins TRBV11-2 to TRBJ1-3, with 10 bases lining up with TRBD1. CDR3 length: 17 residues. V lost 1 base and J lost 2; bases outside the gene matches: 5. Germline CDR1 SGHAT, CDR2 FQNNGV. Here the CDR3 reads CASSLARDRGPGNTIYF. As DNA, the CDR3 is TGTGCCAGCAGCTTAGCCCGAGACAGGGGGCCTGGAAACACCATATATTTT.

The V call is TRBV28, the J call TRBJ2-5; no definite D call. The CDR3 runs 13 residues. V was clipped by 3 bases and J by 6 bases, with 11 bases between them. The germline V gene has CDR1 MDHEN and CDR2 SYDVKM. CDR3 sequence: CASSFRLVKTQYF. In nucleotides, the CDR3 is TGTGCCAGCAGTTTCCGACTGGTTAAGACCCAGTACTTC.

The chain is built from TRBV5-1 and TRBJ2-5; 10 bases agree with TRBD1. Gene TRBJ2-7 matches the end of the DNA better, so the J call may be wrong. Germline lookup yields CDR1 SGHRS and CDR2 YFSETQ. The CDR3 is 15 residues long. For the CDR3, the DNA is TGCGCCAGCAGCTTGGGACAGGGGGCCGGCGACGAGCAGTACTTC. Translation: CASSLGQGAGDEQYF.

The chain couples TRBV6-5 to TRBJ2-3; 8 bases are a match to TRBD2. Germline V gene sequence: CDR1 MNHEY, CDR2 SVGAGI. V trimming: 4 bases; J trimming: 4 bases; junction bases outside the gene matches: 4. The CDR3 is made up of 14 amino acids. CDR3 region: CASSSATSADTQYF. The CDR3 DNA reads TGTGCCAGCAGTTCAGCGACTAGCGCAGATACGCAGTATTTT.